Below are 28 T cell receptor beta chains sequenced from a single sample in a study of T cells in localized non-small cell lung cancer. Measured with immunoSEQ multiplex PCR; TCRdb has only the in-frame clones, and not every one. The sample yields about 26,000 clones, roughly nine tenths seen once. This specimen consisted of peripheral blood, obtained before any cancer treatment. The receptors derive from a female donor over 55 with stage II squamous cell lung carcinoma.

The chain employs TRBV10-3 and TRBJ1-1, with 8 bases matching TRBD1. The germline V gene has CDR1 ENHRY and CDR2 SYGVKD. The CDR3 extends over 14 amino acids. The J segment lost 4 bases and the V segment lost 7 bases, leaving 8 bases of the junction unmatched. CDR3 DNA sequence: TGTGCCATCACCGCAGGGGGCGGCAGCACTGAAGCTTTCTTT. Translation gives CAITAGGGSTEAFF.

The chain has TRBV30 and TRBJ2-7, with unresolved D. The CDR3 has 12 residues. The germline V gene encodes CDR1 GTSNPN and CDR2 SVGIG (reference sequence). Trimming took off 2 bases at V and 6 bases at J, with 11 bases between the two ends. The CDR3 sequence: CAWSTSWGEQYF. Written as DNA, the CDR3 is TGTGCCTGGAGTACGAGCTGGGGCGAGCAGTACTTC.

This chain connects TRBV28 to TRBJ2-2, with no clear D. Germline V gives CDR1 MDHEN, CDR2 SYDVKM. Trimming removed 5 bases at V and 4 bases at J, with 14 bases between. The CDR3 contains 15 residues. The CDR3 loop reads CASSRLGRATGELFF. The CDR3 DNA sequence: TGTGCCAGCAGTCGCTTGGGCCGCGCCACCGGGGAGCTGTTTTTT. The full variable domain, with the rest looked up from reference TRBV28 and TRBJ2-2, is DVKVTQSSRYLVKRTGEKVFLECVQDMDHENMFWYRQDPGLGLRLIYFSYDVKMKEKGDIPEGYSVSREKKERFSLILESASTNQTSMYLCASSRLGRATGELFFGEGSRLTVL.

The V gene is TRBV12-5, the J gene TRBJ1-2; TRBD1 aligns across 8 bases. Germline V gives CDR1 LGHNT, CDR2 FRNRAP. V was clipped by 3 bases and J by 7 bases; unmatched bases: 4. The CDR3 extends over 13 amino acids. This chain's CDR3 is CASGLGTGGGYTF. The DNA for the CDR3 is TGTGCTAGTGGTTTAGGGACAGGAGGTGGCTACACCTTC.

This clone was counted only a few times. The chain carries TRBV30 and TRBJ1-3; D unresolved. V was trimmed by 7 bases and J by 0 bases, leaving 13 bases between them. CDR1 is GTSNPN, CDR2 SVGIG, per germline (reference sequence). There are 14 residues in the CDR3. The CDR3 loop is CASTDKHSGNTIYF. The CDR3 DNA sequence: TGTGCCTCCACCGACAAACACTCTGGAAACACCATATATTTT.

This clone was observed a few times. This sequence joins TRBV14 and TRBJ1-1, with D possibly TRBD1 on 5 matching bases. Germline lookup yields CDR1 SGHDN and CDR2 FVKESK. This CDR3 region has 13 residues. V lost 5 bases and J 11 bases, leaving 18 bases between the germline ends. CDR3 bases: TGTGCCAGCAGCATCCGGGACGATTCCTTCGCTTTCTTT. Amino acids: CASSIRDDSFAFF.

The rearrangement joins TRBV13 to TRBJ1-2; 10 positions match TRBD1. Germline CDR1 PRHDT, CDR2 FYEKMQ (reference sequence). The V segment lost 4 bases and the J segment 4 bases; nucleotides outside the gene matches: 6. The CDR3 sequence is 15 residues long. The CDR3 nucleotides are TGTGCCAGCAGCTCCCGGGACAGGGGCTCCTATGGCTACACCTTC. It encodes CASSSRDRGSYGYTF.

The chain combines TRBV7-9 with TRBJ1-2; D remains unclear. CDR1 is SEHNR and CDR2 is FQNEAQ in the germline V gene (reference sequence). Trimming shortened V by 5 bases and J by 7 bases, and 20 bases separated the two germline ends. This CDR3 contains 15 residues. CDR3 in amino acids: CASSPHPEPGGGYTF. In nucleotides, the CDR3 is TGTGCCAGCAGCCCCCACCCGGAGCCAGGTGGTGGCTACACCTTC.

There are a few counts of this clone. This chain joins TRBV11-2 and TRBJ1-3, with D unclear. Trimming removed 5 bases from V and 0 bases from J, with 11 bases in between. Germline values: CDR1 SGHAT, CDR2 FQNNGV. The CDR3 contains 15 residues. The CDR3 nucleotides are TGTGCCAGCAGCCCCCGGCCAAACTCTGGAAACACCATATATTTT. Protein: CASSPRPNSGNTIYF.

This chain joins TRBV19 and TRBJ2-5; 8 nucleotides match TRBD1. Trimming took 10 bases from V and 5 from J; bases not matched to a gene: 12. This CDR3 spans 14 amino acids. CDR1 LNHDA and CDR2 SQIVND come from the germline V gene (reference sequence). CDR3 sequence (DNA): TGTGCCACTGGGACAGGAAGGCGGCGGGAGACCCAGTACTTC. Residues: CATGTGRRRETQYF. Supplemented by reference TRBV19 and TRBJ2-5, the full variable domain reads DGGITQSPKYLFRKEGQNVTLSCEQNLNHDAMYWYRQDPGQGLRLIYYSQIVNDFQKGDIAEGYSVSREKKESFPLTVTSAQKNPTAFYLCATGTGRRRETQYFGPGTRLLVL.

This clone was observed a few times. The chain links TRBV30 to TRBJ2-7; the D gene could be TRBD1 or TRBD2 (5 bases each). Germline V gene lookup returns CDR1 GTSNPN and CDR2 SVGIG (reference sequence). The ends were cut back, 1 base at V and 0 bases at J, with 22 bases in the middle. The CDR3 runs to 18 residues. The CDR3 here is CAWSGPATTGTGSYEQYF. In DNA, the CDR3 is TGTGCCTGGAGTGGTCCCGCGACAACCGGGACGGGCTCCTACGAGCAGTACTTC.

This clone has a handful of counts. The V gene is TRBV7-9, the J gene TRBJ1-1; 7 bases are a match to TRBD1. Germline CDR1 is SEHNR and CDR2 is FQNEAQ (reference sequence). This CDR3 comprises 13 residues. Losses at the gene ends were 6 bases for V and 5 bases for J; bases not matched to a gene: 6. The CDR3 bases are TGTGCCAGCAGTCAACAGGGGCAGACTGAAGCTTTCTTT. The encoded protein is CASSQQGQTEAFF.

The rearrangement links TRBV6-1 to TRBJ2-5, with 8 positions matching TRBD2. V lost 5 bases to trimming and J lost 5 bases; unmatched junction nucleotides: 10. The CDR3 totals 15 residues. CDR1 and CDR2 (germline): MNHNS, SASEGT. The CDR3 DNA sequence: TGTGCCAGCAGTCGGACTAGCACGACTATGGAGACCCAGTACTTC. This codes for CASSRTSTTMETQYF.

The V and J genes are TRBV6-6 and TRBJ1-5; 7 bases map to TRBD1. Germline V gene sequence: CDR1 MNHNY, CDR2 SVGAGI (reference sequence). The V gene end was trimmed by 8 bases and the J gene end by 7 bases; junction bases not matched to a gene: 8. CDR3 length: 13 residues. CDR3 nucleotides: TGTGCCAGCCTTGACAGGGTAAACCAGCCCCAGCATTTT. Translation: CASLDRVNQPQHF.

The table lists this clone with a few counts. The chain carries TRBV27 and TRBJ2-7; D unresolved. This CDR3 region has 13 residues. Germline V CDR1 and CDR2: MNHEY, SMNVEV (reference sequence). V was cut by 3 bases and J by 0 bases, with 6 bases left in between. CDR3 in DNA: TGTGCCAGCAGTTTTGACCCCTCCTACGAGCAGTACTTC. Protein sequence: CASSFDPSYEQYF.

This CDR3 reads CASSLQGESYTF. In DNA form, the CDR3 reads TGTGCCAGCAGCTTACAGGGGGAGAGCTACACCTTC. The chain recombines TRBV7-9 with TRBJ1-2, with 7 bases matching TRBD1. Germline V lookup: CDR1 SEHNR, CDR2 FQNEAQ (reference sequence). V shed 2 bases, J shed 9 bases, and the junction held 3 bases outside the gene matches. The CDR3 has 12 residues.

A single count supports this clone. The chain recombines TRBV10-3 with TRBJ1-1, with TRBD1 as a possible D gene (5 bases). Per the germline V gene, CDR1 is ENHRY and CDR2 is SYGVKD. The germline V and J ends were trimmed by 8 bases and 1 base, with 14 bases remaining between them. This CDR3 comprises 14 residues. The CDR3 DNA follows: TGTGCCATCCAAAGGCAGGGCAAGAACACTGAAGCTTTCTTT. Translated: CAIQRQGKNTEAFF.

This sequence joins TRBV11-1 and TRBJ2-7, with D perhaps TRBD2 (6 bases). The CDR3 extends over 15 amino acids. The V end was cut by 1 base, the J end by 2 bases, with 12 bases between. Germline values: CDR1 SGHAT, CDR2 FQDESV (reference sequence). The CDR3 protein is CASSLEPGLAYEQYF. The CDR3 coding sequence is TGTGCCAGCAGCTTAGAACCGGGACTCGCCTACGAGCAGTACTTC.

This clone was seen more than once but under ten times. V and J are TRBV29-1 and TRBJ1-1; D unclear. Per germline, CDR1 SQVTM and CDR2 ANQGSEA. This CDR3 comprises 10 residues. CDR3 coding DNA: TGCATGGTGAGGAACACTGAAGCTTTCTTT. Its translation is CMVRNTEAFF.

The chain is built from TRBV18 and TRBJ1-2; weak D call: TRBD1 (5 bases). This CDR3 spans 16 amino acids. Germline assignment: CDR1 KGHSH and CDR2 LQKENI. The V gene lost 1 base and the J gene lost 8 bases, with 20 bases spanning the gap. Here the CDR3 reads CASSPRAQGRSDGYTF. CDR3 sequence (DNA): TGTGCCAGCTCACCACGTGCGCAGGGTCGTTCGGACGGCTACACCTTC.

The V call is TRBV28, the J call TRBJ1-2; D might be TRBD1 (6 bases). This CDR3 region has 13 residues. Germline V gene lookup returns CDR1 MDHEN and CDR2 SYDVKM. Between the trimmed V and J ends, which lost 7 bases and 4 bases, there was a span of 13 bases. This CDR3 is CASNSGRGYGYTF. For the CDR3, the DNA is TGTGCCAGCAACTCCGGCAGGGGCTATGGCTACACCTTC.

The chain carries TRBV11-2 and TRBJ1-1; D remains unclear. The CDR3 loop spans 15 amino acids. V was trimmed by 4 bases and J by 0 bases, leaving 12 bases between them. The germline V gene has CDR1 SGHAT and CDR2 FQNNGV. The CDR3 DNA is TGTGCCAGCAGCTATCGCCCGGGGATGAACACTGAAGCTTTCTTT. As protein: CASSYRPGMNTEAFF.

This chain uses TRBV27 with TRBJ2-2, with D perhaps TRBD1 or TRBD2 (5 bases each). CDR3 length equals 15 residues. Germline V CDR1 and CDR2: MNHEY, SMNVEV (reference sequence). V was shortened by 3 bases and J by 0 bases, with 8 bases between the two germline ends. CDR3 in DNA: TGTGCCAGCAGTTTCCGGGACGCGAACACCGGGGAGCTGTTTTTT. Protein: CASSFRDANTGELFF.

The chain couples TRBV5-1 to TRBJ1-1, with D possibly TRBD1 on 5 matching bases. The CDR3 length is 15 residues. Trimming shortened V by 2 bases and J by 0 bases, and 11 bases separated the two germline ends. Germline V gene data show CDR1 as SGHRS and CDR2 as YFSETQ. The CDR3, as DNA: TGCGCCAGCAGCTTTGGACACGCTATGAACACTGAAGCTTTCTTT. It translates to CASSFGHAMNTEAFF.

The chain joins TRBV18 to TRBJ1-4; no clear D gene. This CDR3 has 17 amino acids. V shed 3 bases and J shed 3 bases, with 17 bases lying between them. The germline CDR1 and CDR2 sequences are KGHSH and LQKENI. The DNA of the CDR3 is TGTGCCAGCTCACCCCGGACCGGGTGGTTGGCTAATGAAAAACTGTTTTTT. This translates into CASSPRTGWLANEKLFF.

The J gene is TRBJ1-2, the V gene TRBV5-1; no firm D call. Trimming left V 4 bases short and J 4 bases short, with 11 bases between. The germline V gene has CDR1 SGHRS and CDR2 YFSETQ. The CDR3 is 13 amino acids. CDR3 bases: TGCGCCAGCAGCCCCAGCCAAGCCTATGGCTACACCTTC. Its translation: CASSPSQAYGYTF.

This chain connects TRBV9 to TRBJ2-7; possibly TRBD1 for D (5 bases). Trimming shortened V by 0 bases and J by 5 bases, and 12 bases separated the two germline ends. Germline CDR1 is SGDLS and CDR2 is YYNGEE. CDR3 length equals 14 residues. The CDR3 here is CASSVGQYLDEQYF. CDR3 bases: TGTGCCAGCAGCGTAGGACAGTATTTGGACGAGCAGTACTTC.

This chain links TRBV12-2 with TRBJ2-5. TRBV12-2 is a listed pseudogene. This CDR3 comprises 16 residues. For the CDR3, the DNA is TGTGCAAGTCGCTCCAACCCGGGACCGAGCAAAGAGACCCAGTACTTC. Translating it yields CASRSNPGPSKETQYF.